This T cell receptor (beta chain) was retrieved from a study of T cells in Graves' hyperthyroidism and ophthalmopathy (dated by TCRdb to between 2018 and 2020). Describing the broader study: Peripheral blood samples were taken at the time of initial diagnosis, prior to any treatment. The 100 discovery patients were randomly split 7:3 into training and test sets. Once sampling was done, hyperthyroidism patients were given methimazole at a starting dose of 30 mg daily, whereas ophthalmopathy patients were given high-dose intravenous methylprednisolone. The paper describes TCR Vbeta CDR3 sequencing of 135 peripheral blood samples, made up of 43 ophthalmopathy patients, around 78 hyperthyroidism patients and 17 progressor patients. In more than five Graves' hyperthyroidism patients, the study also compared T-cell repertoires from thyroid tissue with T-cell repertoires from blood. An independent validation cohort of about 20 hyperthyroidism patients and 17 patients who later progressed to ophthalmopathy tested prospective prediction of ophthalmopathy. A discovery cohort of 95 to 100 patients, 43 with Graves' ophthalmopathy and fewer than 65 with stable Graves' hyperthyroidism, was used to find distinguishing TCR V-J signatures. Overall study outcomes, separate from this receptor: A 13 V-J signature model separated ophthalmopathy from stable hyperthyroidism, with 87.88% sensitivity and 81% to 83% specificity in cross-validation and 80%/75% in testing. In validation, the model predicted progression to ophthalmopathy a median of around six months before onset, with roughly 71% sensitivity and roughly 72% specificity. Sample size was not statistically predetermined, and investigators were not blinded to group allocation. Most expanded thyroid clonotypes (frequency above 0.001) were also detected in blood, suggesting blood repertoires may reflect thyroid immune responses.

Trimming removed 0 bases from V and 5 bases from J, leaving 11 bases between the germline ends. Looking up the germline V gene yields CDR1 SGDLS and CDR2 YYNGEE. Including cysteine and phenylalanine, the CDR3 has 14 amino acids. The only DNA kept is the CDR3, 42 bases in frame from the first base. Amplification of TCR beta CDR3 regions was carried out from RNA transcripts. The first round of RT-PCR for the TCR CDR3 was performed with the HTBI primer set and the Qiagen OneStep RT-PCR kit. Libraries were constructed in a second round of multiplex PCR, after which size selection and purification were performed. Sequencing of the libraries was done on an Illumina HiSeq2000 using paired-end 100 bp reads. From the authors' description of their analysis: Raw data were processed with SOAPnuke, discarding reads with adapters, uncalled bases, mean Phred below 15, or no exact constant-primer or identifier match. High-quality paired reads were merged with COPE v1.2.5, and unique nucleotide sequences were defined as clonotypes. MiTCR v1.1 was used to align clonotypes to the IMGT TRBV, TRBD and TRBJ reference segments. Analysis was restricted to V-J combinations with a frequency above 0.0001, which covered approximately 99% of repertoires. The TCS score was defined as F50 (clonal expansion) divided by E x V (chaos), with BLOSUM62-based TCRdist calculated between CDR3 peptides within each V-J. Welch's t-statistics and random forest reduced 500 to 550 V-J features to roughly 13, which were used in a naive Bayes classifier (R e1071). TCRdb reanalyzed the raw reads on its own, using fastp at Q25 for trimming and MiXCR for clone calling, and kept in-frame beta chains. Entries are consolidated by CDR3 protein sequence, retaining the most common genes and DNA. These V and J calls derive from TCRdb rather than the authors' analysis. In all, the sample holds 600,000 to 900,000 distinct CDR3 sequences, and 16% of those were seen once. The ten largest clones add up to roughly 8% of the sample.

Graves' hyperthyroidism was defined as stable when no progression to ophthalmopathy occurred over 18 months of follow-up. Hyperthyroidism patients were aged 18 to 65 years and newly diagnosed, with disease duration of less than 2 months. Patients with uncontrolled infections, other autoimmune diseases, pregnancy or lactation were excluded. Diagnoses were based on clinical symptoms, serum thyroxine and TRAb, thyroid ultrasound and orbital computed tomography. Ficoll-Paque density gradient centrifugation was used to isolate PBMCs from 9.5 to 10 ml of fresh peripheral blood. Trizol reagent was used to extract total RNA, and RNA quality was then checked on an Agilent 2100 Bioanalyzer. This clonotype was counted between two and nine times. This clone's antigen is unknown. No base quality information exists; no much larger clone differs at one position.

Sequencing used blood. The chain is encoded by TRBV9 joined to TRBJ1-2, with the identity of the D gene unclear. The source of this sequence is a man between 18 and 29 years old with Graves' hyperthyroidism. The DNA sequence is given as TGTGCCAGCAGCGTAGTTGGGTCGCGGTATGGCTACACCTTC. Its coded protein is CASSVVGSRYGYTF.